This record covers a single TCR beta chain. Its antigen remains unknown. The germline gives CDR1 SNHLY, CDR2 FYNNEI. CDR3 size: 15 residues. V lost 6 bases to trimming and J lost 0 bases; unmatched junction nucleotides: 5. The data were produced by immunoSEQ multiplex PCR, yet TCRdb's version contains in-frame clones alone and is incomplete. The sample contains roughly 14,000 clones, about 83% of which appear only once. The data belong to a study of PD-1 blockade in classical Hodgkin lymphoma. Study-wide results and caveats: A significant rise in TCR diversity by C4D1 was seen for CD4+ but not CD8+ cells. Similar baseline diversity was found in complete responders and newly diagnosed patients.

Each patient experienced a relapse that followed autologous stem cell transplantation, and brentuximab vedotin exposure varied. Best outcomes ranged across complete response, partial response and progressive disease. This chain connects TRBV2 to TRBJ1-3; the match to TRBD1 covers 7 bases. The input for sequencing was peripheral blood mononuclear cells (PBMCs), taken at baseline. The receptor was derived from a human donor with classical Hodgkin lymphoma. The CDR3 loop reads CASRKGQSSGNTIYF. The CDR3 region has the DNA TGTGCCAGCAGGAAGGGACAGAGCTCTGGAAACACCATATATTTT.